The rows below give T cell receptor beta chains drawn from one sample of a study of T-cell reconstitution after alpha-beta-depleted transplantation in children. In TCRdb, the PCR reads were re-called with MiXCR into one record per CDR3 protein. The table shows 200,000 to 250,000 distinct CDR3 sequences, with around 13% occurring only once. This specimen was PBMCs from the stem cell graft donor, taken from the stem cell graft. These receptors were taken from a human donor who donated a stem cell graft to a child with acute lymphoblastic leukemia. CDR3s include the opening cysteine and the closing phenylalanine or tryptophan. Fields, in order: clone size, V gene, CDR3 length, D gene, J gene, CDR3 DNA, CDR3 protein. The D gene is left open where the match is weak. Expanded clones get a size class; other rows say once, few or many, or leave the size out.

many,TRBV5-6,12,.,TRBJ1-1,TGTGCCAGCAGCTTGGTTGCCACTGAAGCTTTCTTT,CASSLVATEAFF
many,TRBV19,19,.,TRBJ1-5,TGTGCCAGTAGTCAATTACAGGTATTCGGACGTAATAGCAATCAGCCCCAGCATTTT,CASSQLQVFGRNSNQPQHF
many,TRBV7-8,14,.,TRBJ2-5,TGTGCCAGCAGCTTAGAAACGGGGGAAGAGACCCAGTACTTC,CASSLETGEETQYF
many,TRBV5-1,17,TRBD1,TRBJ2-7,TGCGCCAGCAGCTTGCCCCCGACAGGGGCGTTCTCCTACGAGCAGTACTTC,CASSLPPTGAFSYEQYF
many,TRBV4-3,15,TRBD2,TRBJ2-2,TGCGCCAGCAGCCCGGGACTAGCTTGGACCGGGGAGCTGTTTTTT,CASSPGLAWTGELFF
many,TRBV28,12,.,TRBJ1-2,TGTGCCAGCTATGTAGGGAGGTCTGGCTACACCTTC,CASYVGRSGYTF
few,TRBV6-5,17,.,TRBJ2-7,TGTGCCAGCAGTTACCCTGATGGGGGAGCGGGACACTACGAGCAGTACTTC,CASSYPDGGAGHYEQYF
many,TRBV6-2/TRBV6-3,13,.,TRBJ1-2,TGTGCCAGCAGTTACTCAGGGCAGTTGGGCTACACCTTC,CASSYSGQLGYTF
many,TRBV7-2,14,TRBD1,TRBJ1-1,TGTGCCAGCAGCCGGGACAGGAGGAACACTGAAGCTTTCTTT,CASSRDRRNTEAFF
few,TRBV5-1,14,.,TRBJ1-1,TGCGCCAGCAGCTTGGAACTAACGGACACTGAAGCTTTCTTT,CASSLELTDTEAFF
many,TRBV29-1,14,TRBD1,TRBJ1-1,TGCAGCGTCCCGGGACAGGGGCCGAACACTGAAGCTTTCTTT,CSVPGQGPNTEAFF
.,TRBV6-2/TRBV6-3,17,.,TRBJ2-1,TGTGCCAGCAGCTCCGCCCTCCTAGCGCTCTCCTACAATGAGCAGTTCTTC,CASSSALLALSYNEQFF
many,TRBV2,14,.,TRBJ1-1,TGTGCCAGCAGTGTGGTGCGTCGGGGCACTGAAGCTTTCTTT,CASSVVRRGTEAFF
many,TRBV27,17,TRBD2,TRBJ2-1,TGTGCCCTACCACCGTATCTAGCGGGAATAAGAACCAATGAGCAGTTCTTC,CALPPYLAGIRTNEQFF
many,TRBV20-1,12,.,TRBJ2-1,TGCAGTGCTAGGCGGGACCACAATGAGCAGTTCTTC,CSARRDHNEQFF
many,TRBV7-2,15,.,TRBJ2-3,TGTGCCAGCAGCTTAGCGCTTAGTCCTCAAGATACGCAGTATTTT,CASSLALSPQDTQYF
few,TRBV30,15,.,TRBJ2-2,TGTGCCTGGAGGGGAGGTGGAGTAGTCACCGGGGAGCTGTTTTTT,CAWRGGGVVTGELFF
few,TRBV29-1,15,TRBD2,TRBJ2-3,TGCAGCGTGACACTAGCGGGGCGTAGCACAGATACGCAGTATTTT,CSVTLAGRSTDTQYF
many,TRBV27,15,.,TRBJ1-1,TGTGCCAGCAAGCCTCGGGGACGAGCGAACACTGAAGCTTTCTTT,CASKPRGRANTEAFF
many,TRBV20-1,13,.,TRBJ2-7,TGCAGTGCTAGCCGAGACAGTTCCTACGAGCAGTACTTC,CSASRDSSYEQYF
.,TRBV7-9,14,TRBD1,TRBJ2-5,TGTGCCAGCAGCATACCAGGGGGACAAGAGACCCAGTACTTC,CASSIPGGQETQYF
many,TRBV5-5,16,.,TRBJ2-3,TGTGCCAGCAGCTTCCTTCGGGGCTCGGGCACAGATACGCAGTATTTT,CASSFLRGSGTDTQYF
few,TRBV6-2/TRBV6-3,13,.,TRBJ2-6,TGTGCCAGCAGTCGAGGCGGGGCCAACGGCCTGACTTTC,CASSRGGANGLTF
many,TRBV20-1,15,.,TRBJ2-2,TGCAGTGCTATGAACTCTAAAGGGGCCTTGGGGGAGCTGTTTTTT,CSAMNSKGALGELFF
many,TRBV5-6,16,TRBD2,TRBJ2-1,TGTGCCAGCAGCTTGAAGCGGCGACTAGCGAGCGATGAGCAGTTCTTC,CASSLKRRLASDEQFF
many,TRBV27,14,TRBD1,TRBJ1-4,TGTGCCAGCAGCAAACTTGGGACAGCGGAAAAACTGTTTTTT,CASSKLGTAEKLFF
many,TRBV7-9,16,.,TRBJ2-3,TGTGCCAGCAGCTCAACGAGGGGGGGCCTGACAGATACGCAGTATTTT,CASSSTRGGLTDTQYF
many,TRBV20-1,16,.,TRBJ1-2,TGCAGTGCACCCGCCCGTGACAGGACCAATAACTATGGCTACACCTTC,CSAPARDRTNNYGYTF
many,TRBV7-9,15,TRBD1,TRBJ1-3,TGTGCCAGCAGCTTATCCACAGGGGCCGCAAACACCATATATTTT,CASSLSTGAANTIYF
many,TRBV29-1,10,.,TRBJ1-1,TGCAGCGTAGGGAACAGAATAGCTTTCTTT,CSVGNRIAFF
many,TRBV10-3,13,TRBD2,TRBJ2-1,TGTGCCATCAGGACTAGCGGGATCAATGAGCAGTTCTTC,CAIRTSGINEQFF
many,TRBV5-1,14,.,TRBJ2-3,TGCGCCAGCAAAACAGGGCCGGAGACAGATACGCAGTATTTT,CASKTGPETDTQYF
.,TRBV12-3/TRBV12-4,15,TRBD1,TRBJ1-6,TGTGCCAGCAGTTTTAGCCCCGGGACAGTTTCACCCCTCCACTTT,CASSFSPGTVSPLHF
many,TRBV6-2/TRBV6-3,13,.,TRBJ2-3,TGTGCCAGCAGCTGGGGGGACACAGATACGCAGTATTTT,CASSWGDTDTQYF
many,TRBV20-1,13,TRBD1,TRBJ1-5,TGCAGTGCCTACGGACAGGACAATCAGCCCCAGCATTTT,CSAYGQDNQPQHF
many,TRBV12-3/TRBV12-4,18,TRBD1,TRBJ1-5,TGTGCCAGCAGTATCAACCGGGACAGGGGGATCAGCAATCAGCCCCAGCATTTT,CASSINRDRGISNQPQHF
few,TRBV20-1,13,.,TRBJ2-1,TGCAGTGCTAGACCGGGACCGGCGGCTGAGCAGTTCTTC,CSARPGPAAEQFF
many,TRBV7-2,17,.,TRBJ2-2,TGTGCCAGCGGGCTAGCGCAAGTTGGGGGGTTGGCCGGGGAGCTGTTTTTT,CASGLAQVGGLAGELFF